These 22 T cell receptor beta chains share one sample of origin, sequenced in a study of blood T cell repertoires in COVID-19. The table came from immunoSEQ multiplex PCR; TCRdb's copy has only in-frame clones and leaves some out. The sample carries hundreds of thousands of clones, more than 75% recorded once. Material for sequencing was PBMCs or T cells enriched from blood (not recorded which). All receptors derive from a man aged 25 to 45 who had recovered from COVID-19.

This chain connects TRBV5-1 to TRBJ2-7, with D perhaps TRBD2 (6 bases). The germline V gene encodes CDR1 SGHRS and CDR2 YFSETQ. V shed 4 bases and J shed 3 bases, with 14 bases lying between them. The CDR3 has 14 amino acids. The CDR3: CASSPFRERYEQYF. CDR3 nucleotides: TGCGCCAGCAGCCCTTTCCGGGAGCGCTACGAGCAGTACTTC.

The chain combines TRBV6-5 with TRBJ2-1; 7 bases match TRBD1. The CDR3 spans 14 residues. After removal of 6 bases from V and 5 bases from J, the junction contained 7 bases not matched to a gene. CDR1 is MNHEY and CDR2 is SVGAGI in the germline V gene. The CDR3 protein is CASRIWQGDNEQFF. In nucleotides, the CDR3 is TGTGCCAGCAGAATATGGCAGGGGGACAATGAGCAGTTCTTC.

This chain connects TRBV7-9 to TRBJ2-3; TRBD1 matches at 8 bases. This CDR3 has 16 amino acids. The germline V gene has CDR1 SEHNR and CDR2 FQNEAQ (reference sequence). The junction had 7 bases not matched to a gene; V was cut back by 5 bases and J by 0 bases. DNA of the CDR3: TGTGCCAGCAGCCGTACAGGGGGTAGGAGCACAGATACGCAGTATTTT. It translates to CASSRTGGRSTDTQYF.

The chain's CDR3 is CASSVLAVEQYF. The CDR3 coding sequence is TGTGCCAGCAGCGTACTAGCGGTGGAGCAGTACTTC. This chain uses TRBV12-3 or TRBV12-4 with TRBJ2-7; the match to TRBD2 covers 8 bases. The CDR3 is 12 residues long. V lost 6 bases, J lost 7 bases, and 5 bases stayed unmatched.

The rearrangement uses TRBV11-2 and TRBJ2-2; the match to TRBD2 covers 14 bases. After removal of 5 bases from V and 4 bases from J, the junction contained 12 bases not matched to a gene. Looked up from germline, CDR1 is SGHAT and CDR2 is FQNNGV. This CDR3 spans 19 amino acids. CDR3 in amino acids: CASSDPTSGRAVGTGELFF. CDR3 bases: TGTGCCAGCAGCGATCCGACTAGCGGGAGGGCCGTGGGCACCGGGGAGCTGTTTTTT.

The chain carries TRBV6-5 and TRBJ2-1; D ambiguous. Between the trimmed V and J ends, which lost 3 bases and 3 bases, there was a span of 12 bases. The CDR3 consists of 15 residues. Germline assignment: CDR1 MNHEY and CDR2 SVGAGI. CDR3 in DNA: TGTGCCAGCAGTTATAACAGAGCTTTCTACAATGAGCAGTTCTTC. Translated: CASSYNRAFYNEQFF.

The rearrangement links TRBV28 to TRBJ1-1; D is undetermined. V was trimmed by 6 bases and J by 5 bases, leaving 10 bases between them. CDR3 length: 12 amino acids. Germline V gives CDR1 MDHEN, CDR2 SYDVKM. For the CDR3, the DNA is TGTGCCAGCAGCCCCTATCGGACTGAAGCTTTCTTT. It translates to CASSPYRTEAFF.

This clone was found once. The chain carries TRBV6-5 and TRBJ1-3; D is perhaps TRBD1 (5 bases). The V gene's germline CDR1 is MNHEY and CDR2 SVGAGI. CDR3 length: 13 residues. Trimming took off 6 bases at V and 2 bases at J, with 8 bases between the two ends. CDR3 loop: CASRLTAGNTIYF. The CDR3 DNA follows: TGTGCCAGCAGATTGACAGCTGGAAACACCATATATTTT.

The chain joins TRBV28 to TRBJ1-2; TRBD1 might be the D (5 bases). This CDR3 contains 15 residues. Trimming removed 8 bases at V and 4 bases at J, with 20 bases between. In germline, CDR1 is MDHEN, CDR2 SYDVKM. CDR3 DNA: TGTGCCAGCTTATATCGGGGGGGGTCTAGCTATGGCTACACCTTC. It specifies CASLYRGGSSYGYTF.

The chain links TRBV19 to TRBJ1-5, with 8 nucleotides matching TRBD1. Trimming cost V 6 bases and J 2 bases; bases outside gene matches: 3. The CDR3 has 14 residues. Germline V CDR1 and CDR2: LNHDA, SQIVND (reference sequence). Here the CDR3 reads CASRGTGRNQPQHF. CDR3 in DNA: TGTGCCAGTAGAGGGACAGGCCGCAATCAGCCCCAGCATTTT.

The chain couples TRBV5-1 to TRBJ1-1, with D possibly matching TRBD1 (5 bases). V was shortened by 2 bases and J by 0 bases, with 11 bases between the two germline ends. This CDR3 comprises 15 residues. The V gene's germline CDR1 is SGHRS and CDR2 YFSETQ. The CDR3 nucleotides read TGCGCCAGCAGCTTTTCCATAGGGGTGAACACTGAAGCTTTCTTT. This gives the protein CASSFSIGVNTEAFF.

The rearrangement uses TRBV13 and TRBJ1-2, with D perhaps TRBD1 (6 bases). Per the germline V gene, CDR1 is PRHDT and CDR2 is FYEKMQ (reference sequence). The CDR3 is 15 amino acids. V was clipped by 5 bases and J by 2 bases, with 15 bases between them. The CDR3 sequence is CASSPRTDLNYGYTF. CDR3 bases: TGTGCCAGCAGCCCCCGGACAGATTTGAACTATGGCTACACCTTC.

This chain joins TRBV19 and TRBJ1-1; D not certain. V was clipped by 4 bases and J by 4 bases, with 13 bases between them. This CDR3 is 14 amino acids long. The germline V gene encodes CDR1 LNHDA and CDR2 SQIVND (reference sequence). CDR3 nucleotides: TGTGCCAGTAGTACGCCCCTAAACGGCACTGAAGCTTTCTTT. It codes for CASSTPLNGTEAFF. Full variable domain (outside the CDR3, taken from reference TRBV19 and TRBJ1-1): DGGITQSPKYLFRKEGQNVTLSCEQNLNHDAMYWYRQDPGQGLRLIYYSQIVNDFQKGDIAEGYSVSREKKESFPLTVTSAQKNPTAFYLCASSTPLNGTEAFFGQGTRLTVV.

The rearrangement joins TRBV6-5 to TRBJ1-6, with D perhaps TRBD1 (6 bases). The CDR3 is made up of 15 amino acids. V was trimmed by 4 bases and J by 8 bases, leaving 15 bases between them. Germline V gives CDR1 MNHEY, CDR2 SVGAGI. Written as DNA, the CDR3 is TGTGCCAGCAGTTCCTCAGGGGCCGGCGATTCACCCCTCCACTTT. This encodes CASSSSGAGDSPLHF.

The V gene is TRBV18, the J gene TRBJ2-1, with D possibly TRBD2 on 7 matching bases. The CDR3 runs 15 residues. V was shortened by 3 bases and J by 7 bases, with 16 bases between the two germline ends. Germline CDR1 reads KGHSH; CDR2 reads LQKENI. CDR3 protein: CASSPPGGRSNEQFF. CDR3 coding DNA: TGTGCCAGCTCACCCCCGGGGGGCCGGTCGAATGAGCAGTTCTTC.

The V call is TRBV30, the J call TRBJ1-2, with TRBD1 matching over 8 bases. V dropped 0 bases and J dropped 3; count of bases not matched to a gene: 3. CDR1 GTSNPN and CDR2 SVGIG come from the germline V gene (reference sequence). The CDR3 runs to 14 residues. The CDR3 spells CAWSVPGGDYGYTF. The CDR3, as DNA: TGTGCCTGGAGTGTACCAGGGGGCGACTATGGCTACACCTTC.

The chain carries TRBV6-5 and TRBJ1-2, with TRBD1 matching 7 bases. Per the germline V gene, CDR1 is MNHEY and CDR2 is SVGAGI. This CDR3 is 14 amino acids long. V dropped 0 bases and J dropped 3; count of bases not matched to a gene: 1. The CDR3 spells CASSYSDRHYGYTF. CDR3 in DNA: TGTGCCAGCAGTTACTCGGACAGGCACTATGGCTACACCTTC.

CDR3 coding DNA: TGTGCCAGCAGCGTAGCGGGGAACTATGGCTACACCTTC. Amino acids: CASSVAGNYGYTF. V usage is TRBV9 and J usage is TRBJ1-2, with D uncertain. This CDR3 spans 13 amino acids. The germline V gene has CDR1 SGDLS and CDR2 YYNGEE. V gave up 0 bases and J gave up 2 bases, with 5 bases separating them.

CDR3 in amino acids: CASSLGQSNQPQHF. In nucleotides, the CDR3 is TGTGCCAGCAGCTTAGGACAGAGCAATCAGCCCCAGCATTTT. This sequence joins TRBV11-2 and TRBJ1-5; possibly TRBD1 for D (5 bases). Trimming cost V 1 base and J 1 base, with 5 bases left between them. The germline V gene encodes CDR1 SGHAT and CDR2 FQNNGV. The length of the CDR3 is 14 residues. The complete variable domain, with remaining parts taken from reference TRBV11-2 and TRBJ1-5, reads EAGVAQSPRYKIIEKRQSVAFWCNPISGHATLYWYQQILGQGPKLLIQFQNNGVVDDSQLPKDRFSAERLKGVDSTLKIQPAKLEDSAVYLCASSLGQSNQPQHFGDGTRLSIL.

This chain joins TRBV20-1 and TRBJ2-7, with D possibly matching TRBD2 (7 bases). The CDR3 covers 15 residues. Germline CDR1 and CDR2: DFQATT and SNEGSKA (reference sequence). Trimming took off 3 bases at V and 2 bases at J, with 17 bases between the two ends. The CDR3: CSASLPRGPTYEQYF. The CDR3, as DNA: TGCAGTGCTAGTTTACCGCGGGGGCCTACCTACGAGCAGTACTTC.

The chain joins TRBV27 to TRBJ2-3, with D unresolved. The germline V gene has CDR1 MNHEY and CDR2 SMNVEV (reference sequence). The CDR3 is 13 residues long. Trimming cost V 4 bases and J 1 base, with 6 bases left between them. In nucleotides, the CDR3 is TGTGCCAGCAGTTCCCCTGGCACAGATACGCAGTATTTT. Its protein is CASSSPGTDTQYF.

J is TRBJ2-7 and V is TRBV28, with D unclear. CDR3 length: 15 amino acids. V lost 1 base, J lost 0 bases, and 10 bases lay in between. CDR1 MDHEN and CDR2 SYDVKM come from the germline V gene. This CDR3 reads CASSLSQQASYEQYF. Here the CDR3 DNA reads TGTGCCAGCAGTTTATCCCAGCAGGCCTCCTACGAGCAGTACTTC.